This T cell receptor (beta chain) was sequenced in a study of STAT5B mutations in CD4+ large granular lymphocyte leukemia. Germline V gives CDR1 SGHTA, CDR2 FQGNSA. Trimming cost V 5 bases and J 3 bases, with 8 bases left between them. The CDR3 runs 12 residues. Here immunoSEQ multiplex PCR was the method, and the copy in TCRdb shows in-frame clones only, minus some. The data show fewer than 25,000 clones, over 80% seen once. Sequenced sample: CD4+ T cells from blood buffy coats. The V gene is TRBV7-2, the J gene TRBJ2-7, with no clear D. The source is a human donor in good health. The CDR3 is CASSRFGYEQYF. CDR3 bases: TGTGCCAGCAGCCGCTTCGGCTACGAGCAGTACTTC.